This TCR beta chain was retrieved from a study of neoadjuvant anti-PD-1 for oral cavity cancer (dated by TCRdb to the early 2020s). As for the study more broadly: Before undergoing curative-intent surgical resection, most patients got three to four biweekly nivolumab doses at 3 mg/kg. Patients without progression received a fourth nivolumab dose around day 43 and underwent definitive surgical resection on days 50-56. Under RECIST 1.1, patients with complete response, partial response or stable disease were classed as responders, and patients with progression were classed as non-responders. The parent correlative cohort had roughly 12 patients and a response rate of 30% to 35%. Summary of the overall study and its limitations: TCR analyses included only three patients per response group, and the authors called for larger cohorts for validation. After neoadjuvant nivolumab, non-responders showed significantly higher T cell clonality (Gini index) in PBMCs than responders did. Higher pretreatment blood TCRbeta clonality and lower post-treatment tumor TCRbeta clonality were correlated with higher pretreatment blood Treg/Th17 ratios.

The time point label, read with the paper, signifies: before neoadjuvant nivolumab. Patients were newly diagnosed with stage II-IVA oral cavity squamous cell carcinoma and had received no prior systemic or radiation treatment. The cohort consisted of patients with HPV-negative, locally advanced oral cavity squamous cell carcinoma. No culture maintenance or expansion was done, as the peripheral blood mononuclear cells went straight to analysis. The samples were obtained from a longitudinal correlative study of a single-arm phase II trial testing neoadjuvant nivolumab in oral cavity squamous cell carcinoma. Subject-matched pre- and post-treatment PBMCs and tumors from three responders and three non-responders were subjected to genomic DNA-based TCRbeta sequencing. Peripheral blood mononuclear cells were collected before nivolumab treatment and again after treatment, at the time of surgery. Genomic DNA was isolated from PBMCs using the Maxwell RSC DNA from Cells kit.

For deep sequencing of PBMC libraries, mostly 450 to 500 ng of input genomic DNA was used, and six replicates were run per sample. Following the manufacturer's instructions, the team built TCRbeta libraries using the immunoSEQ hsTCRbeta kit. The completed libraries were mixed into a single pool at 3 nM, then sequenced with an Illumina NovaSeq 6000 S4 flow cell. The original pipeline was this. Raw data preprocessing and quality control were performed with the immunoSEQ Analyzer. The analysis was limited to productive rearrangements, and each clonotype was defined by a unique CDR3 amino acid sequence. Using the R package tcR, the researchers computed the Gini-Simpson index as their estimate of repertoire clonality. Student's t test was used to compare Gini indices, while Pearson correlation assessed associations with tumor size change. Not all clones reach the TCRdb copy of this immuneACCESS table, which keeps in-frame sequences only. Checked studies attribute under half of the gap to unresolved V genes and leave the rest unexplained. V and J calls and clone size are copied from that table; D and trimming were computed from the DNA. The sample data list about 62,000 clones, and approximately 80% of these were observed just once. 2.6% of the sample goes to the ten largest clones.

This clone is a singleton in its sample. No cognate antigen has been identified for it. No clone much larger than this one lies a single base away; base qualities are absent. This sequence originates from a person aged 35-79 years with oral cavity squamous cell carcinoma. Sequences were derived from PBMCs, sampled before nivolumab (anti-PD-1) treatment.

CDR3 region: CASGSGTGLNQPQHF. The bases read TGTGCCAGCGGTTCCGGGACAGGGCTCAATCAGCCCCAGCATTTT. Recombination joined TRBV19 with TRBJ1-5, with TRBD1 identical over 9 junction bases. V ends up 9 bases short and J 3 bases short, with an unmatched junction base count of 9. Taken from the germline V gene (reference sequence), the CDR1 and CDR2 loops are LNHDA and SQIVND. The CDR3 numbers 15 residues from cysteine through phenylalanine. Only the CDR3 part of the read is kept: 45 bases, read in frame from the first base.